These 5 T cell receptor beta chains originate from one sample sequenced in a study of T cell repertoires in cytomegalovirus infection. Their recognized antigens are unknown. TCRdb reprocessed the reads with MiXCR, giving one entry per CDR3 protein. This sample yields around 430,000 distinct CDR3 sequences, of which about 39% are seen a single time; about 39% belongs to the top ten. The sample was cultured PBMCs, taken from culture after CMV antigen stimulation. All receptors derive from a human donor in good health (CMV status not recorded). Some clones in this sample may be carry-over from other donors' samples.

The chain uses TRBV7-2 and TRBJ1-3; D is possibly TRBD1 (6 bases). The CDR3 extends over 16 amino acids. V was shortened by 2 bases and J by 4 bases, with 15 bases between the two germline ends. Germline CDR1 SGHTA, CDR2 FQGNSA. This chain's CDR3 is CASSLFFGGRGNTIYF. As DNA, the CDR3 is TGTGCCAGCAGCTTATTCTTCGGGGGGCGGGGAAACACCATATATTTT.

The chain uses TRBV6-5 and TRBJ2-3; D tentatively reads TRBD1 or TRBD2 (6 bases each). The length of the CDR3 is 15 residues. The germline V gene encodes CDR1 MNHEY and CDR2 SVGAGI. The ends were cut back, 0 bases at V and 4 bases at J, with 11 bases in the middle. The CDR3 spells CASSYSLGGADTQYF. CDR3 DNA sequence: TGTGCCAGCAGTTACTCCCTCGGGGGCGCAGATACGCAGTATTTT.

This clonotype was seen more than once but under ten times. The V call is TRBV6-2 or TRBV6-3, the J call TRBJ2-2, with 13 bases matching TRBD2. The V gene end was trimmed by 5 bases and the J gene end by 8 bases; junction bases not matched to a gene: 5. CDR3 length: 15 amino acids. CDR1 and CDR2 (germline): MNHEY, SVGEGT. This CDR3 is CASSQGLAGVGELFF. The CDR3 DNA reads TGTGCCAGCAGTCAAGGACTAGCGGGAGTGGGGGAGCTGTTTTTT.

This clonotype was recorded a few times. CDR3 protein: CATSDLAEGAEQFF. CDR3 sequence (DNA): TGTGCCACCAGTGATTTGGCGGAGGGTGCTGAGCAGTTCTTC. This rearrangement joins TRBV24-1 to TRBJ2-1; D perhaps matches TRBD2 (6 bases). Per germline, CDR1 KGHDR and CDR2 SFDVKD. V lost 0 bases and J lost 9, with 11 bases in between. The length of the CDR3 is 14 residues.

At least ten counts were recorded for this clonotype. The junction does not match germline at one end; this may be a read error. The rearrangement joins TRBV7-2 to TRBJ2-3, with 11 nucleotides matching TRBD2. The CDR3 covers 17 residues. Germline CDR1 SGHTA, CDR2 FQGNSA. The CDR3 region is CASSLAGGPLSTDTQYF. In DNA, the CDR3 is TGTGCCAGCAGCCTAGCGGGAGGACCCTTAAGCACAGATACGCAGTATTTT.